Each of the 8 T cell receptor beta chains below was sequenced from the same sample in a study of shared clonotypes between healthy human individuals. Measured with immunoSEQ multiplex PCR; TCRdb has only the in-frame clones, and not every one. The repertoire consists of about 480,000 clones, with approximately 79% occurring once and the leading ten covering under 15%. Material: PBMCs. The receptors here all came from a woman in her thirties or forties in good health. Some clones in this sample may be carry-over from other donors' samples.

The rearrangement uses TRBV28 and TRBJ1-3, with 7 bases lining up with TRBD1. Germline trimming cut 6 bases from V and 1 base from J; bases unmatched to any gene: 9. There are 16 residues in the CDR3. CDR1 MDHEN and CDR2 SYDVKM come from the germline V gene. The DNA of the CDR3 is TGTGCCAGCAGGCAGGAACAGGGGTGGTCTGGAAACACCATATATTTT. Amino acid sequence: CASRQEQGWSGNTIYF.

The rearrangement links TRBV7-9 to TRBJ2-5, with 7 bases aligning to TRBD2. The CDR3 is made up of 16 amino acids. The junction had 11 bases not matched to a gene; V was cut back by 5 bases and J by 2 bases. Germline V gives CDR1 SEHNR, CDR2 FQNEAQ (reference sequence). CDR3 DNA sequence: TGTGCCAGCAGCGCCTCTAGCGGTGGGGGGCAAGAGACCCAGTACTTC. Amino acid sequence: CASSASSGGGQETQYF. The variable domain in full, completed from reference TRBV7-9 and TRBJ2-5, reads DTGVSQNPRHKITKRGQNVTFRCDPISEHNRLYWYRQTLGQGPEFLTYFQNEAQLEKSRLLSDRFSAERPKGSFSTLEIQRTEQGDSAMYLCASSASSGGGQETQYFGPGTRLLVL.

In this sample, this clone turned up many times. The chain couples TRBV6-1 to TRBJ2-3; 11 positions match TRBD2. The CDR3 spans 17 residues. V shed 0 bases and J 4 bases; nucleotides not matched to a gene: 6. Germline V gene lookup returns CDR1 MNHNS and CDR2 SASEGT. The CDR3 nucleotides are TGTGCCAGCAGTGAAGCGATAGCGGGAGGGCCATCAGATACGCAGTATTTT. Translated: CASSEAIAGGPSDTQYF.

To note about this clone: The same CDR3 arises from other DNA sequences in this sample as well. The chain uses TRBV20-1 and TRBJ2-7; the D is unclear. Trimming stripped 2 bases from V and 3 bases from J, with 5 bases between. Germline V gives CDR1 DFQATT, CDR2 SNEGSKA (reference sequence). CDR3 length equals 11 residues. CDR3 protein: CSARTSYEQYF. CDR3 in DNA: TGCAGTGCTAGAACGAGCTACGAGCAGTACTTC.

This clone was recorded once. The junction does not match germline at one end; this may be a read error. This sample includes further DNA sequences coding for the same CDR3. This chain uses TRBV7-3 with TRBJ2-2; perhaps D is TRBD1 or TRBD2 (5 bases each). The CDR3 runs 15 residues. Germline V gene sequence: CDR1 SGHTA, CDR2 FQGTGA. CDR3 coding DNA: TGTGCCAGCAGCTTAGAGGGGAGATCCGACGGGGAGCTATTTTTT. Translation: CASSLEGRSDGELFF.

V and J are TRBV28 and TRBJ1-2, with a weak D call TRBD1 (5 bases). V was pared by 8 bases and J by 0 bases, with 7 bases between. CDR1 MDHEN and CDR2 SYDVKM come from the germline V gene. The CDR3 is made up of 12 amino acids. The CDR3 protein is CASWGSNYGYTF. The CDR3 coding sequence is TGTGCCAGCTGGGGGTCTAACTATGGCTACACCTTC.

The V and J genes are TRBV6-1 and TRBJ2-3; D might be TRBD1 (6 bases). The V gene lost 0 bases and the J gene lost 4 bases, with 17 bases spanning the gap. The CDR3 totals 17 residues. Germline CDR1 and CDR2: MNHNS and SASEGT. In DNA form, the CDR3 reads TGTGCCAGCAGTGAAGCGCCTCGGACAGAGGTGCCAGATACGCAGTATTTT. It yields the protein CASSEAPRTEVPDTQYF.

Note on this clone: With a far larger clone one base away, a read error is the likely cause. V is TRBV7-8 and J is TRBJ1-1; the D gene is possibly TRBD1 (5 bases). The V end was cut by 5 bases, the J end by 1 base, with 14 bases between. Germline V gene data show CDR1 as SGHVS and CDR2 as FQNEAQ. This CDR3 region has 15 residues. The CDR3 region has the DNA TGTGCCAGCAGCCCCTGGGGGGGTAAGAACACTGAAGCTTTCTTT. Its translation is CASSPWGGKNTEAFF. Combining the CDR3 with reference TRBV7-8 and TRBJ1-1 gives the whole variable domain GAGVSQSPRYKVAKRGQDVALRCDPISGHVSLFWYQQALGQGPEFLTYFQNEAQLDKSGLPSDRFFAERPEGSVSTLKIQRTQQEDSAVYLCASSPWGGKNTEAFFGQGTRLTVV.